This is a list of T cell receptor beta chains from one sample in a study of blood T cell repertoires in COVID-19. Generated by immunoSEQ multiplex PCR, the TCRdb table keeps only in-frame clones and is missing some. The sample includes approximately 100,000 clones, roughly 91% of them seen just once. Specimen: peripheral blood. These receptors came from a human donor in a cohort sampled during active COVID-19. The CDR3 runs from the conserved cysteine through the conserved F or W. A D gene is named only where the DNA matches it firmly. Size is stated for part of the rows, as once, few or many counts, or as a class when the clone is expanded.

J | length | D | size | V | DNA | CDR3
TRBJ2-1 | 15 | TRBD2 | NA | TRBV7-9 | TGTGCCAGCAGCGTAAAAAGCGGGAGGGGGAATGAGCAGTTCTTC | CASSVKSGRGNEQFF
TRBJ2-1 | 18 | TRBD2 | NA | TRBV4-1 | TGCGCCAGCAGCCGCCGAACTAGCGGGGGAGGCTCCTACAATGAGCAGTTCTTC | CASSRRTSGGGSYNEQFF
TRBJ1-4 | 17 | TRBD1 | NA | TRBV4-2 | TGTGCCAGCAGCCAAGATCCGGAGGGACAGTATTTGGAAAAACTGTTTTTT | CASSQDPEGQYLEKLFF
TRBJ1-2 | 13 | NA | NA | TRBV19 | TGTGCCAGTAGTATAGTTGCTGGGCAGGGCTACACCTTC | CASSIVAGQGYTF
TRBJ2-7 | 11 | NA | few | TRBV11-1 | TGTGCCAGCAGCCAATCCTACGAGCAGTACTTC | CASSQSYEQYF
TRBJ2-3 | 15 | NA | NA | TRBV28 | TGTGCCAGCACTTCGCTCGGGGGAAACACAGATACGCAGTATTTT | CASTSLGGNTDTQYF
TRBJ2-5 | 15 | NA | NA | TRBV15 | TGTGCCACCAGCAGAGATCTTGGGCAACGGGAGACCCAGTACTTC | CATSRDLGQRETQYF
TRBJ2-3 | 15 | TRBD1 | NA | TRBV11-1 | TGTGCCAGCAGCCCGGGACAGGGAAGCACAGATACGCAGTATTTT | CASSPGQGSTDTQYF
TRBJ1-2 | 15 | NA | NA | TRBV28 | TGTGCCAGCAGTTCCCACCGGGGAGGGGCCGATGGCTACACCTTC | CASSSHRGGADGYTF
TRBJ2-3 | 15 | NA | NA | TRBV13 | TGTGCCAGCAGCCAAAGGACTACCAAGACAGATACGCAGTATTTT | CASSQRTTKTDTQYF
TRBJ1-5 | 15 | TRBD1 | NA | TRBV28 | TGTGCCAGCAGGACAGGGGGCGCGGGCAATCAGCCCCAGCATTTT | CASRTGGAGNQPQHF
TRBJ2-1 | 15 | NA | once | TRBV10-3 | TGTGCCATCAGTGAGTCGAGGTACTCCTACAATGAGCAGTTCTTC | CAISESRYSYNEQFF
TRBJ2-3 | 14 | NA | NA | TRBV7-2 | TGTGCCAGCAGCTCCGGTGTCGTCGCAGATACGCAGTATTTT | CASSSGVVADTQYF
TRBJ1-2 | 16 | TRBD1 | NA | TRBV6-1 | TGTGCCAGCAGTGGGGGACAGGGGCGCTCGTACTATGGCTACACCTTC | CASSGGQGRSYYGYTF
TRBJ1-1 | 16 | NA | NA | TRBV28 | TGTGCCAGCAGTTTATTATTGTCGGGAGGATACACTGAAGCTTTCTTT | CASSLLLSGGYTEAFF
TRBJ2-5 | 12 | NA | NA | TRBV5-4 | TGTGCCAGCAGCGGGAGACAAGAGACCCAGTACTTC | CASSGRQETQYF
TRBJ2-1 | 16 | TRBD1 | NA | TRBV5-1 | TGCGCCAGCAGCTTCTCGGGACAGGGGGCAATGAATGAGCAGTTCTTC | CASSFSGQGAMNEQFF
TRBJ1-2 | 16 | TRBD1 | NA | TRBV7-8 | TGTGCCAGCAGCTTAGGAGCCGGGGGACAGGTCTATGGCTACACCTTC | CASSLGAGGQVYGYTF
TRBJ1-4 | 15 | NA | NA | TRBV5-1 | TGCGCCAGCAGCCGCATGGGCTCCCAGAATGAAAAACTGTTTTTT | CASSRMGSQNEKLFF
TRBJ1-4 | 15 | TRBD1 | NA | TRBV2 | TGTGCCAGCACCGGACAGGGCACTCATAATGAAAAACTGTTTTTT | CASTGQGTHNEKLFF
TRBJ2-1 | 13 | NA | NA | TRBV13 | TGTGCCAGCAGCTTAGAGAGCTACAATGAGCAGTTCTTC | CASSLESYNEQFF
TRBJ1-2 | 12 | NA | NA | TRBV28 | TGTGCCAGCAGTGGGGGGGGCTATGGCTACACCTTC | CASSGGGYGYTF
TRBJ2-1 | 16 | NA | NA | TRBV10-1 | TGCGCCAGCAGTGAGTCGAGCAGTCCCAGGAGGAATGAGCAGTTCTTC | CASSESSSPRRNEQFF
TRBJ2-3 | 16 | TRBD2 | NA | TRBV5-4 | TGTGCCAGCAGCCTGGGAGGGGCGGGGGTCACAGATACGCAGTATTTT | CASSLGGAGVTDTQYF
TRBJ1-2 | 14 | NA | NA | TRBV18 | TGTGCCAGCTCCCACTCCAGGGGTAACTATGGCTACACCTTC | CASSHSRGNYGYTF
TRBJ2-2 | 15 | TRBD2 | NA | TRBV9 | TGTGCCAGCAGCCCCCTCAGCGGGGGGGCCGGGGAGCTGTTTTTT | CASSPLSGGAGELFF
TRBJ2-1 | 16 | NA | NA | TRBV7-6 | TGTGCCAGCAGACCCGCGGGGAAGAGCTCCTACAATGAGCAGTTCTTC | CASRPAGKSSYNEQFF
TRBJ2-7 | 14 | TRBD2 | NA | TRBV3-1/TRBV3-2 | TGTGCCAGCAGCCCCCGGCCGGGGGGATACGAGCAGTACTTC | CASSPRPGGYEQYF
TRBJ1-6 | 15 | NA | NA | TRBV2 | TGTGCCAGCAGTGGAAGGAGCTCCTATAATTCACCCCTCCACTTT | CASSGRSSYNSPLHF
TRBJ2-7 | 15 | NA | once | TRBV24-1 | TGTGCCACCAGTCGCACCGAGGGCGGGCTCTACGAGCAGTACTTC | CATSRTEGGLYEQYF
TRBJ1-4 | 15 | TRBD1 | NA | TRBV5-1 | TGCGCCAGCAGCTACACAGGGGGCCCTAATGAAAAACTGTTTTTT | CASSYTGGPNEKLFF
TRBJ2-7 | 14 | TRBD1 | NA | TRBV9 | TGTGCCAGCAGCGTAGGGACAGGAGACTACGAGCAGTACTTC | CASSVGTGDYEQYF
TRBJ2-3 | 15 | TRBD2 | NA | TRBV7-9 | TGTGCCAGCAGCCGCCGGTGGGAGGGTACAGATACGCAGTATTTT | CASSRRWEGTDTQYF
TRBJ2-3 | 16 | TRBD1 | NA | TRBV28 | TGTGCCAGCAGTCGGACTCGGACAGGGAGGTCGGATACGCAGTATTTT | CASSRTRTGRSDTQYF
TRBJ2-5 | 15 | NA | NA | TRBV7-3 | TGTGCCAGCAGCTTACAGGGGCGAAGACAAGAGACCCAGTACTTC | CASSLQGRRQETQYF
TRBJ1-2 | 14 | TRBD1 | NA | TRBV4-2 | TGTGCCAGCACCACTGACAGGGTTTATAGTGGCTACACCTTC | CASTTDRVYSGYTF
TRBJ2-3 | 17 | TRBD2 | NA | TRBV28 | TGTGCCAGCAGTTTATTAACAGGGACTAGCGGCACAGATACGCAGTATTTT | CASSLLTGTSGTDTQYF
TRBJ1-2 | 15 | NA | NA | TRBV7-8 | TGTGCCAGCAGCTCCGCGACCTATAGCCTCTATGGCTACACCTTC | CASSSATYSLYGYTF
TRBJ1-2 | 14 | NA | NA | TRBV7-9 | TGTGCCAGCAGCTTCGACACAAGAAACTATGGCTACACCTTC | CASSFDTRNYGYTF
TRBJ2-5 | 14 | NA | NA | TRBV13 | TGTGCCAGCAGCGTAATGAGGGAGTCGGAGACCCAGTACTTC | CASSVMRESETQYF
TRBJ2-7 | 13 | NA | NA | TRBV28 | TGTGCCAGCAGTTTATCACAACCGTCCGAGCAGTACTTC | CASSLSQPSEQYF
TRBJ2-7 | 15 | TRBD2 | NA | TRBV19 | TGTGCCAGTAGTCCCAGAGCGGGAAACCGTCACGAGCAGTACTTC | CASSPRAGNRHEQYF